The 10 T cell receptor beta chains listed next were all sequenced from one sample in a study of T cell repertoires in cytomegalovirus infection. A single record per CDR3 protein comes from TCRdb applying MiXCR to the reads. The sample holds some 270,000 distinct CDR3 sequences, more than 15% seen once. Specimen: CD8+ T cells from PBMCs. The receptors were gathered from a human donor in good health (CMV status not recorded). Some clones in this sample may be carry-over from other donors' samples.

There are many counts of this clonotype. The V call is TRBV6-2 or TRBV6-3, the J call TRBJ2-4; 7 bases agree with TRBD1. J gave up 7 bases and V 4 bases, and 10 bases lay outside the gene matches. This CDR3 is built from 15 residues. Germline V gene lookup returns CDR1 MNHEY and CDR2 SVGEGT. The CDR3 loop is CASSFTTGKGNIQYF. CDR3 bases: TGTGCCAGCAGTTTTACGACAGGGAAAGGGAACATTCAGTACTTC.

In its sample, this clonotype was seen many times. V gene TRBV7-3 combines with J gene TRBJ1-1; no reliable D call. CDR1 is SGHTA and CDR2 is FQGTGA in the germline V gene. The ends were cut back, 5 bases at V and 2 bases at J, with 9 bases in the middle. The CDR3 is 13 residues long. Here the CDR3 DNA reads TGTGCCAGCAGCGAGGACCTAAACACTGAAGCTTTCTTT. Translation gives CASSEDLNTEAFF.

The CDR3 region has the DNA TGTGCCAGCTCGCTACCGGGACGGATCTACGAGCAGTACTTC. The encoded protein is CASSLPGRIYEQYF. This chain connects TRBV18 to TRBJ2-7, with D perhaps TRBD1 or TRBD2 (5 bases each). Trimming took 6 bases from V and 3 from J, leaving 15 bases between them. The V gene's germline CDR1 is KGHSH and CDR2 LQKENI. The length of the CDR3 is 14 residues.

The rearrangement links TRBV28 to TRBJ1-1; D is unclear. The V gene lost 3 bases and the J gene lost 3 bases, with 11 bases spanning the gap. CDR3 size: 14 residues. Germline CDR1 is MDHEN and CDR2 is SYDVKM. CDR3 sequence: CASSFSIEDTEAFF. The CDR3 DNA reads as TGTGCCAGCAGTTTTAGTATCGAAGACACTGAAGCTTTCTTT.

This clonotype has just a few counts. The V call is TRBV7-2, the J call TRBJ1-2, with D unresolved. Germline assignment: CDR1 SGHTA and CDR2 FQGNSA. Between the trimmed V and J ends, which lost 2 bases and 6 bases, there was a span of 10 bases. This CDR3 spans 13 amino acids. CDR3 loop: CASSLSRLDGYTF. The DNA for the CDR3 is TGTGCCAGCAGCTTATCCAGGTTGGATGGCTACACCTTC.

In its sample, this clonotype was seen many times. The J gene is TRBJ2-4, the V gene TRBV28, with D tentatively TRBD1 (5 bases). The germline gives CDR1 MDHEN, CDR2 SYDVKM. The CDR3 spans 16 residues. V lost 7 bases and J lost 2, with 18 bases in between. CDR3 sequence: CASMGPQGFPKNIQYF. The CDR3 coding sequence is TGTGCCAGCATGGGGCCACAAGGTTTTCCCAAAAACATTCAGTACTTC.

This clonotype was counted at least ten times. V gene TRBV4-1 combines with J gene TRBJ1-1, with D tentatively TRBD1 (5 bases). The germline V and J ends were trimmed by 0 bases and 7 bases, with 9 bases remaining between them. CDR1 and CDR2 from the germline V gene are MGHRA and YSYEKL. The CDR3 runs 13 residues. The CDR3 DNA follows: TGCGCCAGCAGCCAAGATCGTCAGGGTGAAGCTTTCTTT. It yields the protein CASSQDRQGEAFF.

This clonotype was counted a few times. V is TRBV2 and J is TRBJ2-7, with D perhaps TRBD2 (6 bases). Germline assignment: CDR1 SNHLY and CDR2 FYNNEI. The CDR3 is 15 residues long. Trimming took 3 bases from V and 2 from J, leaving 14 bases between them. CDR3 loop: CASSDIGGNTYEQYF. CDR3 nucleotides: TGTGCCAGCAGTGATATCGGGGGAAACACCTACGAGCAGTACTTC. The whole variable domain, filled in from reference TRBV2 and TRBJ2-7, reads EPEVTQTPSHQVTQMGQEVILRCVPISNHLYFYWYRQILGQKVEFLVSFYNNEISEKSEIFDDQFSVERPDGSNFTLKIRSTKLEDSAMYFCASSDIGGNTYEQYFGPGTRLTVT.

This clonotype was counted a few times. The chain joins TRBV27 to TRBJ2-7; unclear D gene. From germline, CDR1 is MNHEY and CDR2 SMNVEV (reference sequence). This CDR3 comprises 13 residues. The V end lost 6 bases, the J end lost 3 bases, and 12 bases lay between the germline ends. CDR3 in DNA: TGTGCCAGCAGCTTGCAAAACAGCTACGAGCAGTACTTC. Amino acids: CASSLQNSYEQYF.

In this sample, this clonotype turned up many times. The chain combines TRBV7-2 with TRBJ2-2, with D tentatively TRBD2 (5 bases). The V end was cut by 5 bases, the J end by 1 base, with 17 bases between. Germline V gene sequence: CDR1 SGHTA, CDR2 FQGNSA. This CDR3 has 17 residues. The chain's CDR3 is CASSQNKGGLNTGELFF. The CDR3 nucleotides read TGTGCCAGCAGCCAAAATAAGGGCGGACTGAACACCGGGGAGCTGTTTTTT.